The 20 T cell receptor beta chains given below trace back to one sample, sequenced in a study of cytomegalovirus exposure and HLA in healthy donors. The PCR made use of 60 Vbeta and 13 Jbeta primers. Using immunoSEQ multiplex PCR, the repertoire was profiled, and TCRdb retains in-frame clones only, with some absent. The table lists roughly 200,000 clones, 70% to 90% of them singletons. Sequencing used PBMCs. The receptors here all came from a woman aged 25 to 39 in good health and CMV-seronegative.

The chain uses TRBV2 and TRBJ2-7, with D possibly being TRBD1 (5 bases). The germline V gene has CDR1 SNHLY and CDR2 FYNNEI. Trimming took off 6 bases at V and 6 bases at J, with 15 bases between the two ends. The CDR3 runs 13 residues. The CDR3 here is CASRLDTAREQYF. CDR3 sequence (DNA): TGTGCCAGCAGGCTGGACACGGCACGCGAGCAGTACTTC.

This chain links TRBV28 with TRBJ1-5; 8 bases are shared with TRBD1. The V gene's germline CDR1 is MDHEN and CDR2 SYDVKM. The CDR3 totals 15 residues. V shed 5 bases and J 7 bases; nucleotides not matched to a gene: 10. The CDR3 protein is CASSPAGGAYQPQHF. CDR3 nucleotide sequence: TGTGCCAGCAGTCCTGCAGGGGGCGCTTACCAGCCCCAGCATTTT.

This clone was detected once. CDR3 in DNA: TGCAGCGGGCACAGGGACACTGAAGCTTTCTTT. Protein: CSGHRDTEAFF. This chain connects TRBV29-1 to TRBJ1-1, with D possibly being TRBD1 (6 bases). CDR3 length: 11 residues. Per germline, CDR1 SQVTM and CDR2 ANQGSEA. Trimming left V 7 bases short and J 3 bases short, with 9 bases between. Looking up the rest from reference TRBV29-1 and TRBJ1-1 gives the full variable domain: SAVISQKPSRDICQRGTSLTIQCQVDSQVTMMFWYRQQPGQSLTLIATANQGSEATYESGFVIDKFPISRPNLTFSTLTVSNMSPEDSSIYLCSGHRDTEAFFGQGTRLTVV.

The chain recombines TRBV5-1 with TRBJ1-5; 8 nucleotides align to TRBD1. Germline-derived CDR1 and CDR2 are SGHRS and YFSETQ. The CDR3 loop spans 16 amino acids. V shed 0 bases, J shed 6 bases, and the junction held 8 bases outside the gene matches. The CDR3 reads CASSLVPGGSSQPQHF. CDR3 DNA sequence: TGCGCCAGCAGCTTGGTTCCAGGGGGCTCAAGTCAGCCCCAGCATTTT.

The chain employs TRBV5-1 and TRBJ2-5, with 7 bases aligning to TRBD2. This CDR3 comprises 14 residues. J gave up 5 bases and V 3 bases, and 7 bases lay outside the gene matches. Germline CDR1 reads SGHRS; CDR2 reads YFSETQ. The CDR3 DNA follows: TGCGCCAGCAGCTCCGGAGCGGGAAGGGAGACCCAGTACTTC. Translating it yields CASSSGAGRETQYF.

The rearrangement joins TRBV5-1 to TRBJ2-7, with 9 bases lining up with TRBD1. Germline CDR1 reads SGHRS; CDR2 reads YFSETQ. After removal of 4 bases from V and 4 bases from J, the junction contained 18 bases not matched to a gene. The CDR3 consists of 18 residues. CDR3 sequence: CASSLLAGGRQGGYEQYF. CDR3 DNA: TGCGCCAGCAGCCTGTTGGCCGGGGGAAGACAGGGGGGTTACGAGCAGTACTTC.

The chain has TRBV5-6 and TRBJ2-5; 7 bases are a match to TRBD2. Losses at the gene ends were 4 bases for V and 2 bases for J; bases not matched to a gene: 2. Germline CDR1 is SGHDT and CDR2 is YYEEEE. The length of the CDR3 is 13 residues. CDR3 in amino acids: CASSGGLQETQYF. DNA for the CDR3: TGTGCCAGCAGCGGGGGACTACAAGAGACCCAGTACTTC.

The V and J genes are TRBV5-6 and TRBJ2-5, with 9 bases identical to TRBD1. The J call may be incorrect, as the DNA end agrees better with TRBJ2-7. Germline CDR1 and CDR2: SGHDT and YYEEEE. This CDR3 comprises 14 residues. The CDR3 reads CASSSTGGWNEQYF. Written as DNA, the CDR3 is TGTGCCAGCAGTTCCACAGGGGGCTGGAACGAGCAGTACTTC.

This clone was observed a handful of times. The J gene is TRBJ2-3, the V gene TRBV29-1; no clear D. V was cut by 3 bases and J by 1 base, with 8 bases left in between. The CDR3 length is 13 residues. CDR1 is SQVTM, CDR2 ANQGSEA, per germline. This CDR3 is CSVEGPGTDTQYF. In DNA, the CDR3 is TGCAGCGTTGAGGGCCCCGGCACAGATACGCAGTATTTT.

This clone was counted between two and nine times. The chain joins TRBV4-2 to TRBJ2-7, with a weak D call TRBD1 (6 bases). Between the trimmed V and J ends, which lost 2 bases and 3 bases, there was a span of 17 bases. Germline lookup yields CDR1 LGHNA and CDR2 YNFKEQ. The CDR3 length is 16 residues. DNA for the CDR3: TGTGCCAGCAGCCAATCGACAGGACCCCGGGGCTACGAGCAGTACTTC. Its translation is CASSQSTGPRGYEQYF.

The CDR3 spells CASSQVSGANVLTF. In DNA, the CDR3 is TGTGCCAGCAGCCAAGTATCCGGGGCCAACGTCCTGACTTTC. The chain employs TRBV4-2 and TRBJ2-6; D gene uncertain. CDR3 length: 14 residues. V gave up 1 base and J gave up 4 bases, with 5 bases separating them. CDR1 and CDR2 from the germline V gene are LGHNA and YNFKEQ.

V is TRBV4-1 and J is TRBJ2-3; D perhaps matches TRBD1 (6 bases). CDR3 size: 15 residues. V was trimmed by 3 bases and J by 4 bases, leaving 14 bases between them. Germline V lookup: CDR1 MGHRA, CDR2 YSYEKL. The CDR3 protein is CASSQQTGTSDTQYF. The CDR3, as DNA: TGCGCCAGCAGCCAGCAAACAGGGACATCAGATACGCAGTATTTT.

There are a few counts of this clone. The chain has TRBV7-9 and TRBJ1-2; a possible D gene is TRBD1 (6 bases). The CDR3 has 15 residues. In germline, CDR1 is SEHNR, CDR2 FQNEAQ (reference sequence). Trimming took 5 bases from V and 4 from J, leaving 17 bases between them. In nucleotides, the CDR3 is TGTGCCAGCAGCCACCCCACACAGGGACCCTATGGCTACACCTTC. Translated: CASSHPTQGPYGYTF.

CDR3: CASSYARGAYEQYF. In nucleotides, the CDR3 is TGTGCCAGCAGCTATGCCAGGGGCGCCTACGAGCAGTACTTC. J is TRBJ2-7 and V is TRBV5-5; tentative D call: TRBD1 (6 bases). The V end was cut by 3 bases, the J end by 2 bases, with 12 bases between. This CDR3 is 14 amino acids long. Germline lookup yields CDR1 SGHKS and CDR2 YYEKEE (reference sequence).

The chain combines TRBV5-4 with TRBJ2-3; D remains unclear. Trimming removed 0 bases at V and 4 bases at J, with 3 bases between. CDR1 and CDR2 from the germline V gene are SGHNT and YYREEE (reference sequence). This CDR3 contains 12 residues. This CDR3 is CASSLVSDTQYF. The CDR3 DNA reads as TGTGCCAGCAGCTTGGTCTCAGATACGCAGTATTTT.

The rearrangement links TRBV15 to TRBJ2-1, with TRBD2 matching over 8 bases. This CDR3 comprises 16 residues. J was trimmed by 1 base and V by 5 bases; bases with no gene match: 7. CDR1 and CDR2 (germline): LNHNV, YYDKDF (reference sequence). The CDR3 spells CATSPMTSASYNEQFF. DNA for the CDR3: TGTGCCACCAGCCCTATGACTAGCGCGTCCTACAATGAGCAGTTCTTC.

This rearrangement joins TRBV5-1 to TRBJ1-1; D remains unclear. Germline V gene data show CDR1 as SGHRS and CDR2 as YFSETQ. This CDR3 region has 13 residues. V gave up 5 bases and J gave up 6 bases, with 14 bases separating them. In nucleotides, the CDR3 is TGCGCCAGCAGTTTGACTATACGGGCTGAAGCTTTCTTT. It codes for CASSLTIRAEAFF.

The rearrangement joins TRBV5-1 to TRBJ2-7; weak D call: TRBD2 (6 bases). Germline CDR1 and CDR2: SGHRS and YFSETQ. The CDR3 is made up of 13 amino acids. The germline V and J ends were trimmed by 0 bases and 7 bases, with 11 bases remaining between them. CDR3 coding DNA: TGCGCCAGCAGCTTGGTGGAGGGAGAGGAGCAGTACTTC. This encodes CASSLVEGEEQYF.

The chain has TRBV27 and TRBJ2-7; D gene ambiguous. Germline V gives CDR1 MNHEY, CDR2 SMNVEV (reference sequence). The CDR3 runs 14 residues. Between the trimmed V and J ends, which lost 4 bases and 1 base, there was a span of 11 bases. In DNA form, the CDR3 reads TGTGCCAGCAGTTCCCGAACATCGTCCTACGAGCAGTACTTC. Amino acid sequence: CASSSRTSSYEQYF.

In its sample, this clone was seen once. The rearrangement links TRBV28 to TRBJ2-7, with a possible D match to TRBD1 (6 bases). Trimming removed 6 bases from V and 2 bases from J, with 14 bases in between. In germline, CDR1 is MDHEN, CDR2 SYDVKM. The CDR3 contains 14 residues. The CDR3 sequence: CASRLWTDTYEQYF. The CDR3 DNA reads TGTGCCAGCAGACTTTGGACAGACACCTACGAGCAGTACTTC.